Below, one T cell receptor beta chain is given with its context. The antigen remains undetermined. CDR3 length equals 15 residues. V lost 5 bases and J lost 0, with 14 bases in between. The germline CDR1 and CDR2 sequences are SGHTA and FQGNSA. This specimen belongs to a study of Ad26.COV2.S vaccination and SARS-CoV-2 variants. Indicated treatment: roughly 19 received Ad26.COV2.S at low or high dose, single or two shots; roughly five received placebo; per-sample allocation not given. It was on day 63 after the first vaccine or placebo injection that samples were taken. Measured with immunoSEQ multiplex PCR; TCRdb has only the in-frame clones, and not every one. Counted here are 380,000 or so clones, approximately 86% occurring once; the ten biggest clones make up around 10%. Study observations and caveats: The study found similar non-spike TCR breadth in vaccine and placebo recipients. Reported post-vaccination CD8+ and CD4+ T cell responses to spike showed substantial breadth.

This sequence originates from a person aged 18-60 years who received the Ad26.COV2.S COVID-19 vaccine or a placebo. Sample: peripheral blood, taken in a trial of Ad26.COV2.S vaccine versus placebo. The chain uses TRBV7-2 and TRBJ2-7, with D tentatively TRBD2 (5 bases). CDR3 in amino acids: CASSPTSGSSYEQYF. CDR3 bases: TGTGCCAGCAGCCCAACGAGCGGTAGCTCCTACGAGCAGTACTTC. The full variable domain, in which reference TRBV7-2 and TRBJ2-7 provide the parts outside the CDR3, is GAGVSQSPSNKVTEKGKDVELRCDPISGHTALYWYRQSLGQGLEFLIYFQGNSAPDKSGLPSDRFSAERTGGSVSTLTIQRTQQEDSAVYLCASSPTSGSSYEQYFGPGTRLTVT.